This T cell receptor (beta chain) was recorded in a study of monozygotic twins with inflammatory bowel disease. Reanalyzing the 5' RACE reads, TCRdb keeps one entry per CDR3 protein, without DNA. This table holds 110,000 or so distinct CDR3 sequences. The sequenced sample was blood. The TCR comes from a human donor with ulcerative colitis or Crohn's disease, or a healthy co-twin of an affected twin (not recorded which).

The CDR3: CASSPAASGYTF. V is TRBV12-3 or TRBV12-4 and J is TRBJ1-2. The CDR3 totals 12 residues.